One and the same sample provided the 16 T cell receptor beta chains below, sequenced in a study of blood T cell repertoires in COVID-19. Assay used: immunoSEQ multiplex PCR; TCRdb lists only in-frame clones, some missing. The data contain 350,000 or so clones, roughly 87% of them singletons. Sequenced input: PBMCs or T cells enriched from blood (not recorded which). The receptors come from a woman younger than 45 who had recovered from COVID-19.

In its sample, this clone was seen a few times. The chain joins TRBV2 to TRBJ2-3; TRBD1 is a possible D gene (6 bases). V was shortened by 7 bases and J by 4 bases, with 18 bases between the two germline ends. The CDR3 runs 15 residues. Per the germline V gene, CDR1 is SNHLY and CDR2 is FYNNEI. CDR3 sequence (DNA): TGTGCCAGCATAAAACCAGAGACAGGCGCAGATACGCAGTATTTT. It specifies CASIKPETGADTQYF.

In this sample, this clone turned up once. This chain links TRBV18 with TRBJ1-5; weak D call: TRBD1 (5 bases). CDR1 and CDR2 from the germline V gene are KGHSH and LQKENI. Trimming took 3 bases from V and 5 from J, leaving 8 bases between them. CDR3 length equals 13 residues. The CDR3 nucleotides read TGTGCCAGCTCACCGACAGAGCATCAGCCCCAGCATTTT. Translated: CASSPTEHQPQHF.

This clone was counted a single time. This chain connects TRBV24-1 to TRBJ1-3; 7 bases match TRBD1. The CDR3 consists of 18 residues. J was trimmed by 4 bases and V by 3 bases; bases with no gene match: 14. From germline, CDR1 is KGHDR and CDR2 SFDVKD. CDR3 in amino acids: CATSDPQPEGAAGNTIYF. The CDR3 DNA is TGTGCCACCAGTGATCCCCAACCGGAGGGGGCGGCAGGAAACACCATATATTTT.

The chain has TRBV18 and TRBJ2-7; D is possibly TRBD2 (6 bases). Trimming pared 4 bases from V and 5 bases from J, leaving 18 bases between. CDR3 length: 15 amino acids. CDR1 KGHSH and CDR2 LQKENI come from the germline V gene. The CDR3 loop reads CASSRGTAGTDEQYF. For the CDR3, the DNA is TGTGCCAGCTCACGCGGGACGGCCGGGACGGACGAGCAGTACTTC.

As to this clone: Other DNA sequences in this specimen translate into the identical CDR3. This sequence joins TRBV7-6 and TRBJ2-2; maybe TRBD1 (5 bases). The V and J ends lost 5 bases and 4 bases respectively, with 8 bases between them. The CDR3 runs to 13 residues. Germline V gene data show CDR1 as SGHVS and CDR2 as FNYEAQ. The CDR3 coding sequence is TGTGCCAGCAGCCCTAGGGGCACCGGGGAGCTGTTTTTT. Its translation is CASSPRGTGELFF.

The chain links TRBV7-9 to TRBJ1-5; D perhaps matches TRBD1 (5 bases). The CDR3 has 13 amino acids. V shed 1 base and J shed 7 bases, with 8 bases lying between them. CDR1 is SEHNR, CDR2 FQNEAQ, per germline (reference sequence). CDR3 DNA: TGTGCCAGCAGCTTAGAAGGGGAACAGCCCCAGCATTTT. As protein: CASSLEGEQPQHF.

The V gene is TRBV5-1, the J gene TRBJ2-5; 7 positions match TRBD2. The germline gives CDR1 SGHRS, CDR2 YFSETQ. Unmatched junction bases numbered 4, after V lost 0 bases and J lost 5 bases. The CDR3 consists of 14 residues. The DNA of the CDR3 is TGCGCCAGCAGCTTGGCCCCCGGGGGGGAGACCCAGTACTTC. It yields the protein CASSLAPGGETQYF. The full variable domain, rest sourced from reference TRBV5-1 and TRBJ2-5, is KAGVTQTPRYLIKTRGQQVTLSCSPISGHRSVSWYQQTPGQGLQFLFEYFSETQRNKGNFPGRFSGRQFSNSRSEMNVSTLELGDSALYLCASSLAPGGETQYFGPGTRLLVL.

This clone was recorded once. This chain connects TRBV3-1 (or the pseudogene TRBV3-2) to TRBJ1-4; D remains unclear. This CDR3 region has 14 residues. From germline, CDR1 is LGHDT and CDR2 YNNKEL (reference sequence). V lost 1 base and J 13 bases, leaving 16 bases between the germline ends. CDR3 nucleotides: TGTGCCAGCAGCCAAGGGATGGATCTGGGCTTACTGTTTTTT. Translating it yields CASSQGMDLGLLFF.

The chain links TRBV27 to TRBJ2-2; D might be TRBD2 (6 bases). Germline assignment: CDR1 MNHEY and CDR2 SMNVEV (reference sequence). The CDR3 consists of 19 residues. The ends were cut back, 1 base at V and 6 bases at J, with 24 bases in the middle. Here the CDR3 reads CASSLFPARDGSGAGELFF. Written as DNA, the CDR3 is TGTGCCAGCAGTTTATTTCCCGCCAGGGACGGGTCGGGGGCCGGGGAGCTGTTTTTT.

A few counts support this clone. V gene TRBV19 combines with J gene TRBJ2-3; a possible D gene is TRBD1 (6 bases). This CDR3 has 17 amino acids. Germline V gene data show CDR1 as LNHDA and CDR2 as SQIVND (reference sequence). V was trimmed by 4 bases and J by 3 bases, leaving 20 bases between them. This CDR3 is CASSTGPGRGSTDTQYF. The CDR3, as DNA: TGTGCCAGTAGTACCGGGCCGGGCAGGGGATCGACAGATACGCAGTATTTT.

V and J are TRBV12-3 or TRBV12-4 and TRBJ2-7, with D tentatively TRBD1 (6 bases). The CDR3 length is 13 residues. The V end lost 5 bases, the J end lost 3 bases, and 11 bases lay between the germline ends. The CDR3 loop reads CASSRDTGYEQYF. In DNA form, the CDR3 reads TGTGCCAGCAGTCGGGACACGGGCTACGAGCAGTACTTC.

The CDR3 region has the DNA TGTGCCAGCAGTATCCCTGGGGCCAACGTCCTGACTTTC. Its translation: CASSIPGANVLTF. The rearrangement joins TRBV11-1 to TRBJ2-6; D remains unclear. Looked up from germline, CDR1 is SGHAT and CDR2 is FQDESV (reference sequence). V lost 6 bases and J 2 bases, leaving 5 bases between the germline ends. The CDR3 runs 13 residues.

J is TRBJ1-5 and V is TRBV20-1; no clear D. Per germline, CDR1 DFQATT and CDR2 SNEGSKA (reference sequence). The CDR3 spans 13 residues. Between the trimmed V and J ends, which lost 3 bases and 4 bases, there was a span of 10 bases. CDR3: CSASSSLNQPQHF. CDR3 in DNA: TGCAGTGCTAGTTCCAGTCTGAATCAGCCCCAGCATTTT.

The genes are TRBV6-5 and TRBJ2-1, with a tentative D call TRBD2 (7 bases). Germline-derived CDR1 and CDR2 are MNHEY and SVGAGI. The CDR3 length is 13 residues. Between the trimmed V and J ends, which lost 9 bases and 7 bases, there was a span of 16 bases. The CDR3 region is CARGRGALNEQFF. CDR3 sequence (DNA): TGTGCCAGGGGCCGGGGGGCGCTGAATGAGCAGTTCTTC.

Here the CDR3 reads CASSEPTGVGGYTF. CDR3 in DNA: TGTGCCAGCAGCGAACCGACAGGGGTGGGCGGCTACACCTTC. This chain connects TRBV7-9 to TRBJ1-2; TRBD1 aligns across 8 bases. The V segment lost 5 bases and the J segment 8 bases; nucleotides outside the gene matches: 10. The germline V gene encodes CDR1 SEHNR and CDR2 FQNEAQ (reference sequence). The CDR3 spans 14 residues.

The genes are TRBV7-2 and TRBJ2-1; D not resolved. The length of the CDR3 is 11 residues. Per germline, CDR1 SGHTA and CDR2 FQGNSA. V lost 7 bases to trimming and J lost 10 bases, with 11 bases between them. CDR3 loop: CASTSGPEQFF. CDR3 nucleotide sequence: TGTGCCAGCACCTCCGGTCCCGAGCAGTTCTTC.